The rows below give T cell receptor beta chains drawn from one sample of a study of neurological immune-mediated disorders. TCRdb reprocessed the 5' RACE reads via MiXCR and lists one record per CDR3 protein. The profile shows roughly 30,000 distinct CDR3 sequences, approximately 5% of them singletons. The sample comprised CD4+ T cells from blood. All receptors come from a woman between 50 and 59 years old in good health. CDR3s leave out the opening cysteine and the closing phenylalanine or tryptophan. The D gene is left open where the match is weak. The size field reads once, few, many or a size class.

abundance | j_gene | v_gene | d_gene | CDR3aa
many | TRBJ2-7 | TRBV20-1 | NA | SAGGLETNYEQY
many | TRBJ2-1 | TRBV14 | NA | ASSQWARGTSSVNEQF
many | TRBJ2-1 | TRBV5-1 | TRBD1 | ASSRTGTGYNEQF
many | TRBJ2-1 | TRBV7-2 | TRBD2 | ASSTGLAPNEQF
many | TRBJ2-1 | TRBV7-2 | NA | ASSFYGGNNEQF
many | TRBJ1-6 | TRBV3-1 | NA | ASSLDRRTSPLH
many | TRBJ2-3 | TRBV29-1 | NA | SVVITDTQY
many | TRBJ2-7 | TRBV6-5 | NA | ASSGGVRHEQY
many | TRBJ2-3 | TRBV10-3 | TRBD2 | AINPGGDTQY
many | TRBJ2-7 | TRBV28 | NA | ASNKVQGEQY
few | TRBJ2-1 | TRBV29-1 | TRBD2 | SVEKLAGYNEQF
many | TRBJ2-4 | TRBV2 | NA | ASSVRQNIQY
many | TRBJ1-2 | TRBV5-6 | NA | ASSLAVGGYT
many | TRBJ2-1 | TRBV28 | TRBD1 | ASSTRTGRSYNEQF
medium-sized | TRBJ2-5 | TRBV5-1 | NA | ASSKDSPQETQY
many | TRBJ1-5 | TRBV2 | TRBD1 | ASSRDRGPYSNQPQH
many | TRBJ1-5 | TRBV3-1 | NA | ASSQPNSQPQH
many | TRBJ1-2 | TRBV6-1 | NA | ASSEAGYGYT
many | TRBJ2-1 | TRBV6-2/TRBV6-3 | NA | ASSYHQANNEQF
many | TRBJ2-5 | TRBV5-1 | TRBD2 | ASSSGTRARQETQY
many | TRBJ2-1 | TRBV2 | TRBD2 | ASTFRAGDGNEQF
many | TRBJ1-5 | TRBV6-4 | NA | ASLLSGFTVDPNQPQH
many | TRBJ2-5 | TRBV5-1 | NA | ASSLGRGETQY
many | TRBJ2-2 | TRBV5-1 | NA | ASSLDTNTGELF
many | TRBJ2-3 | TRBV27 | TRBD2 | ASRAGLGTDTQY
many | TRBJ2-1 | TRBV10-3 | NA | AIRPAGTGYNEQF
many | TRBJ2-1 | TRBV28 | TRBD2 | ASSLYGTSGVAEQF
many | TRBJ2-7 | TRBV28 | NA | ASTKQGWGSYEQY
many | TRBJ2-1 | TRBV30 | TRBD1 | AWTEGGRNNEQF
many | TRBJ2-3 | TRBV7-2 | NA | ASSLGIFTDTQY
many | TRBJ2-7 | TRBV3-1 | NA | ASTQSGLAYEQY
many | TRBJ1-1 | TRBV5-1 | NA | ASSPGQHTEAF
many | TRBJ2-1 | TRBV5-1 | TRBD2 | ASSLGREGIEQF
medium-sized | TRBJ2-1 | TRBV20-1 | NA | SAYRGPPADEQF
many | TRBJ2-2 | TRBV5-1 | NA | ASSLRDTNTGELF
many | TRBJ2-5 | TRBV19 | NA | ASSMAGETQY
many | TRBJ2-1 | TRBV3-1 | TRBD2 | ASSQDRSGVQF